A selection of T cell receptor beta chains follows, all from one sample in a study of blood T cells in healthy people across ages. TCRdb re-called the 5' RACE reads with MiXCR, one entry per CDR3 protein. The sample has more than 1 million distinct CDR3 sequences; under 45% are singletons. Source material: blood. Every receptor here comes from a woman aged 55-69 years in good health. Both conserved end residues are part of each CDR3. Each record gives: J gene, D gene, clone size, V gene, CDR3 DNA, CDR3 protein. A D gene is named only where the DNA matches it firmly. The size field is filled for only some rows; it gives once, few, many or a size class.

TRBJ2-1,NA,NA,TRBV20-1,TGCAGTGCTAGAGCCAACGACCAGCTAGGTGAGCAGTTCTTC,CSARANDQLGEQFF
TRBJ2-7,TRBD1,few,TRBV12-3/TRBV12-4,TGTGCCAGCAGTTTAGGGACAGGGATACTAAACGAGCAGTACTTC,CASSLGTGILNEQYF
TRBJ2-2,NA,NA,TRBV11-1,TGTGCCAGCAGCCATGGGGGGCGGCAGAACACCGGGGAGCTGTTTTTT,CASSHGGRQNTGELFF
TRBJ2-3,NA,NA,TRBV29-1,TGCAGCGTTGAGGTGGGGTTTTCGCAGTATTTT,CSVEVGFSQYF
TRBJ2-1,TRBD2,NA,TRBV29-1,TGCAGCTCTGGACTAGCTGGTTACAATGAGCAGTTCTTC,CSSGLAGYNEQFF
TRBJ2-7,NA,few,TRBV2,TGTGCCACAACACGCCTGACAAGCTCCTACGAGCAGTACTTC,CATTRLTSSYEQYF
TRBJ1-1,NA,NA,TRBV7-9,TGTGCCAGCAGCTTCCTTACTGGGCCCACTGAAGCTTTCTTT,CASSFLTGPTEAFF
TRBJ2-7,NA,NA,TRBV6-5,TGTGCCAGCAGTTACGGGGACTCACTCACCGAGCAGTACTTC,CASSYGDSLTEQYF
TRBJ2-5,NA,NA,TRBV20-1,TGCAGTGCTAGAGTGACAGCCTCCCAAGAGACCCAGTACTTC,CSARVTASQETQYF
TRBJ2-5,NA,many,TRBV4-2,TGTGCCAGCAGCCAATCGTACCAAGAGACCCAGTACTTC,CASSQSYQETQYF
TRBJ2-5,NA,NA,TRBV7-9,TGTGCCAGCAGCTTAGACCAGGGGATCCGTTTGTGGACCCAGTACTTC,CASSLDQGIRLWTQYF
TRBJ1-5,NA,NA,TRBV2,TGTGCCAGCACTCAGGGGATGGGTCAGCCCCAGCATTTT,CASTQGMGQPQHF
TRBJ1-1,NA,NA,TRBV7-2,TGTGCCAGCAGCTTACAGGGGTTGGGTTTGGGAACTGAAGCTTTCTTT,CASSLQGLGLGTEAFF
TRBJ1-2,NA,NA,TRBV5-5,TGTGCCAGCAGCTTCGAGACTAACTATGGCTACACCTTC,CASSFETNYGYTF
TRBJ2-4,TRBD2,NA,TRBV2,TGTGCCAGCAGTGAACTAGGGCGGGTAGCGGGAGAGGGCAATGAGCAGTACTTC,CASSELGRVAGEGNEQYF
TRBJ2-3,TRBD2,once,TRBV5-1,TGCGCCAGCAGCTTGGGACTAGCGGACTTAAGACGCACAGATACGCAGTATTTT,CASSLGLADLRRTDTQYF
TRBJ2-1,NA,NA,TRBV9,TGTGCCAGCAGCGTAGTAAGCGTCCCCTACAATGAGCAGTTCTTC,CASSVVSVPYNEQFF
TRBJ2-3,NA,NA,TRBV3-1,TGTGCCAGCAGCCAAGATGCGGGATCGGGCACAGATACGCAGTATTTT,CASSQDAGSGTDTQYF
TRBJ2-3,TRBD2,few,TRBV29-1,TGCAGCGTTGGACTAGCGGGAGGGCCGAGGGGCGCAGATACGCAGTATTTT,CSVGLAGGPRGADTQYF
TRBJ2-3,NA,NA,TRBV20-1,TGCAGTGCTTCACTAACGGGAGTTCCTACAGATACGCAGTATTTT,CSASLTGVPTDTQYF
TRBJ2-3,TRBD2,NA,TRBV20-1,TGCAGTGCTAGCGGGGGGGTTCAGACGCAGTATTTT,CSASGGVQTQYF
TRBJ2-1,TRBD1,NA,TRBV27,TGTGCCAGCAGTTTATTAAGGGAACAGGGGAATGAGCAGTTCTTC,CASSLLREQGNEQFF
TRBJ2-7,TRBD1,NA,TRBV20-1,TGCAGTGCGGAGACAGGGCTAATCTACTACGAGCAGTACTTC,CSAETGLIYYEQYF
TRBJ2-3,NA,NA,TRBV20-1,TGCAGTGCTAAGGAGAGAAGAGATACGCAGTATTTT,CSAKERRDTQYF
TRBJ1-6,TRBD1,NA,TRBV5-6,TGTGCCAGCAGTTTGGACAGGGGTGTCTCACCCCTCCACTTT,CASSLDRGVSPLHF
TRBJ2-7,NA,NA,TRBV12-3/TRBV12-4,TGTGCCAGCAGTTTATTTGACGGCGAGCAGTACTTC,CASSLFDGEQYF
TRBJ2-5,TRBD2,NA,TRBV5-1,TGCGCCAGCAGCTTGTCCTTGGCTAGCGGGGAAGGAGAGACCCAGTACTTC,CASSLSLASGEGETQYF
TRBJ2-3,TRBD2,few,TRBV3-1,TGTGCCAGCAGCTTATACCGACTAGCGGGGCCCGGCAGGGCATTCCCAGATACGCAGTATTTT,CASSLYRLAGPGRAFPDTQYF
TRBJ2-1,TRBD2,NA,TRBV18,TGTGCCAGCTCACCGGCCGGGCGCGGGAGTTACAATGAGCAGTTCTTC,CASSPAGRGSYNEQFF
TRBJ2-1,NA,few,TRBV7-9,TGTGCCAGCAGCTGGGGGGCGGCGTACTACGGTGAGCAGTTCTTC,CASSWGAAYYGEQFF
TRBJ2-3,NA,NA,TRBV7-8,TGTGCCAGCAGACATAACGTCCAGGCAGTGCAATATTTT,CASRHNVQAVQYF
TRBJ2-5,NA,NA,TRBV18,TGTGCCAGCTCACCACGACTCCTACAAGAGACCCAGTACTTC,CASSPRLLQETQYF
TRBJ2-5,NA,many,TRBV6-1,TGTGCCAGCACCGAGAATCAAGAGACCCAGTACTTC,CASTENQETQYF
TRBJ2-1,NA,NA,TRBV24-1,TGTGCCACCACGGCGGGGTCCTACAATGAGCAGTTCTTC,CATTAGSYNEQFF
TRBJ2-1,TRBD2,few,TRBV20-1,TGCAGTGCTTCCGGGACTAGCGGCCCGAGCTCCTACAATGAGCAGTTCTTC,CSASGTSGPSSYNEQFF
TRBJ2-4,NA,few,TRBV29-1,TGCAGCGTGACAGGGAGGGGGGTAGGGCAGTACTTC,CSVTGRGVGQYF
TRBJ1-4,TRBD1,NA,TRBV27,TGTGCCAGCAGCCCCTCCGGGACAGGGTATGAAAAACCGTTTTTT,CASSPSGTGYEKPFF
TRBJ2-4,NA,NA,TRBV6-2/TRBV6-3,TGTGCCAGCAGTATAGGGCCAAGCCTAGCCAAAAACATTCAGTACTTC,CASSIGPSLAKNIQYF
TRBJ1-1,TRBD1,NA,TRBV7-9,TGTGCCAGCAGCAATGGGGTCCCGGGACAGGGAAGAATTACTGAAGCTTTCTTT,CASSNGVPGQGRITEAFF
TRBJ2-7,TRBD2,NA,TRBV5-1,TGCGCCAGCAGCAGAGGGACTAGCGGGAGTGGGCAGCAGTACTTC,CASSRGTSGSGQQYF
TRBJ2-5,NA,NA,TRBV7-6,TGTGCCAGCAGCTTAGTCCCTATTACGGAGACCCAGTACTTC,CASSLVPITETQYF
TRBJ2-5,NA,many,TRBV28,TGTGCCAGCAGTCCGGGGACAATCCAAGAGACCCAGTACTTC,CASSPGTIQETQYF
TRBJ1-5,NA,few,TRBV20-1,TGCAGTGCTAGGGGGGATAGGGATCAGCCCCAGCATTTT,CSARGDRDQPQHF
TRBJ2-5,TRBD2,NA,TRBV20-1,TGCAGTGCTAGCACTAGCGGGACGGGGGAGACCCAGTACTTC,CSASTSGTGETQYF
TRBJ2-5,TRBD2,NA,TRBV27,TGTGCCAGCAGTTTATCGCGGGGGTCGGAGACCCAGTACTTC,CASSLSRGSETQYF
TRBJ2-7,NA,few,TRBV21-1,TGTGCCAGCAGCCCCCCGGATCCGGACAGGGGCCACGAGCAGTACTTC,CASSPPDPDRGHEQYF
TRBJ2-1,TRBD2,NA,TRBV11-2,TGTGCCAGCAGCGCCCTGGGGACTAGCGGGAGTGAGCAGTTCTTC,CASSALGTSGSEQFF
TRBJ2-3,TRBD2,NA,TRBV20-1,TGCAGTGCTAGAGGGGGACTAGCGGGAGCCGGTAGTGCAGATACGCGGTATTTT,CSARGGLAGAGSADTRYF
TRBJ2-1,TRBD2,few,TRBV11-2,TGTGCCAGCAGAACAATTGGACTAGCGGGAGGCGGTGAGCAGTTCTTC,CASRTIGLAGGGEQFF
TRBJ2-2,NA,few,TRBV12-3/TRBV12-4,TGTGCCAGCAGCCCCCTTTTAAGGACAGCGAACACCGGGGAGCTGTTTTTT,CASSPLLRTANTGELFF
TRBJ2-7,NA,NA,TRBV20-1,TGCAGTGCACTCCGGGACGGGTACGAGCAGTACTTC,CSALRDGYEQYF
TRBJ2-1,TRBD1,NA,TRBV15,TGTGCCACCAGCAGAGATAGGTGGACAGGGAGCTCCTACAATGAGCAGTTCTTC,CATSRDRWTGSSYNEQFF
TRBJ2-7,NA,few,TRBV5-1,TGCGCCAGCAGTCCAGGGGCTATTGGAGCCTACGAGCAGTACTTC,CASSPGAIGAYEQYF
TRBJ1-2,TRBD1,few,TRBV11-2,TGTGCCAGCAGCTTAGATAGTTCCCCCCGGGACAGGGGGCTTGGCTATGGCTACACCTTC,CASSLDSSPRDRGLGYGYTF
TRBJ2-7,NA,few,TRBV6-4,TGTGCCAGCAGTCCAGACAGGGAGGGCGAGCAGTACTTC,CASSPDREGEQYF